The 29 T cell receptor beta chains reported below all come from one sample, sequenced in a study of blood T cell repertoires in COVID-19. The protocol was immunoSEQ multiplex PCR, while the TCRdb copy is restricted to in-frame clones and leaves out a portion. The sample consists of 300,000 to 400,000 clones, 70% to 90% of them appearing once. What was sequenced was PBMCs or T cells enriched from blood (not recorded which). All receptors derive from a young woman who had recovered from COVID-19.

This chain connects TRBV10-3 to TRBJ1-4, with D perhaps TRBD1 (6 bases). The length of the CDR3 is 14 residues. Germline V gene sequence: CDR1 ENHRY, CDR2 SYGVKD. V dropped 0 bases and J dropped 11 bases, with 13 bases sitting between them. Here the CDR3 reads CAISESVRGEKLFF. The CDR3 bases are TGTGCCATCAGTGAGTCGGTCAGGGGAGAGAAACTGTTTTTT.

This clone was detected only a few times. The chain is built from TRBV7-3 and TRBJ1-5; a possible D gene is TRBD1 (6 bases). Germline lookup yields CDR1 SGHTA and CDR2 FQGTGA. V was clipped by 2 bases and J by 5 bases, with 10 bases between them. The CDR3 runs to 14 residues. CDR3: CASSLLSGDQPQHF. CDR3 DNA sequence: TGTGCCAGCAGCTTACTGTCAGGGGATCAGCCCCAGCATTTT. Combining the CDR3 with reference TRBV7-3 and TRBJ1-5 gives the whole variable domain GAGVSQTPSNKVTEKGKYVELRCDPISGHTALYWYRQSLGQGPEFLIYFQGTGAADDSGLPNDRFFAVRPEGSVSTLKIQRTERGDSAVYLCASSLLSGDQPQHFGDGTRLSIL.

The chain combines TRBV7-6 with TRBJ1-4; weak D call: TRBD1 (6 bases). Germline assignment: CDR1 SGHVS and CDR2 FNYEAQ. V was cut by 6 bases and J by 12 bases, with 17 bases left in between. The CDR3 extends over 13 amino acids. CDR3: CASSSPGVGELFF. CDR3 in DNA: TGTGCCAGCAGTTCCCCAGGGGTCGGGGAACTGTTTTTT.

The V call is TRBV19, the J call TRBJ2-5; D is unclear. The CDR3 contains 15 residues. Trimming removed 5 bases at V and 5 bases at J, with 18 bases between. CDR1 is LNHDA and CDR2 is SQIVND in the germline V gene (reference sequence). As DNA, the CDR3 is TGTGCCAGTAGTGTGGGCAGAACGTTCCGGGAGACCCAGTACTTC. It specifies CASSVGRTFRETQYF.

The chain has TRBV5-1 and TRBJ1-6; D call uncertain. The V gene's germline CDR1 is SGHRS and CDR2 YFSETQ. CDR3 length: 20 amino acids. V dropped 2 bases and J dropped 0 bases, with 21 bases sitting between them. Here the CDR3 DNA reads TGCGCCAGCAGCTTTACTGGTTTCGCAACTTATAGCTCCTATAATTCACCCCTCCACTTT. Protein sequence: CASSFTGFATYSSYNSPLHF.

This clone has a single count. The chain has TRBV7-9 and TRBJ2-7; TRBD1 matches 11 bases. With 0 bases clipped from V and 6 bases from J, the junction kept 7 bases outside the gene matches. The CDR3 length is 16 residues. Germline-derived CDR1 and CDR2 are SEHNR and FQNEAQ (reference sequence). The CDR3 region is CASSLAGTGGYREQYF. The DNA of the CDR3 is TGTGCCAGCAGCTTAGCCGGGACAGGGGGGTACCGCGAGCAGTACTTC.

The chain has TRBV14 and TRBJ1-1; D is unresolved. Germline V CDR1 and CDR2: SGHDN, FVKESK. The germline V and J ends were trimmed by 4 bases and 8 bases, with 11 bases remaining between them. The CDR3 has 12 residues. CDR3 nucleotide sequence: TGTGCCAGCAGCCGACGACACCCCGAAGCTTTCTTT. It encodes CASSRRHPEAFF.

Here the CDR3 DNA reads TGTGCCAGTAGTTGGAGGGAGACCCAGTACTTC. Its protein product is CASSWRETQYF. This chain uses TRBV19 with TRBJ2-5, with D possibly TRBD2 on 5 matching bases. In germline, CDR1 is LNHDA, CDR2 SQIVND (reference sequence). The CDR3 is 11 amino acids. The V and J ends lost 5 bases and 5 bases respectively, with 6 bases between them.

V is TRBV19 and J is TRBJ2-7, with 7 positions matching TRBD1. Trimming cost V 2 bases and J 2 bases; bases outside gene matches: 0. The germline V gene encodes CDR1 LNHDA and CDR2 SQIVND (reference sequence). The CDR3 has 13 residues. The CDR3 is CASSIQGAYEQYF. CDR3 sequence (DNA): TGTGCCAGTAGTATACAGGGGGCCTACGAGCAGTACTTC.

In its sample, this clone was seen once. Here the CDR3 DNA reads TGTGCCACCAGCAGGCGACAGGGGGCTCATAGTCAGCCCCAGCATTTT. Residues: CATSRRQGAHSQPQHF. The rearrangement joins TRBV15 to TRBJ1-5; TRBD1 aligns across 10 bases. The germline V gene encodes CDR1 LNHNV and CDR2 YYDKDF (reference sequence). The CDR3 totals 16 residues. V trimming: 3 bases; J trimming: 6 bases; junction bases outside the gene matches: 8.

The chain has TRBV19 and TRBJ1-5; D gene uncertain. Trimming removed 0 bases from V and 2 bases from J, with 5 bases in between. Germline lookup yields CDR1 LNHDA and CDR2 SQIVND (reference sequence). The CDR3 covers 14 residues. For the CDR3, the DNA is TGTGCCAGTAGTATAGAAACAGGCAATCAGCCCCAGCATTTT. Its protein product is CASSIETGNQPQHF.

This clone turned up a few times. The chain recombines TRBV5-1 with TRBJ2-3, with D tentatively TRBD1 (6 bases). CDR1 is SGHRS and CDR2 is YFSETQ in the germline V gene. The CDR3 is made up of 14 amino acids. The ends were cut back, 2 bases at V and 2 bases at J, with 9 bases in the middle. Here the CDR3 DNA reads TGCGCCAGCAGCTTAGGACAGCCCACAGATACGCAGTATTTT. Its protein product is CASSLGQPTDTQYF.

This chain joins TRBV27 and TRBJ1-1; 8 bases are a match to TRBD1. Per the germline V gene, CDR1 is MNHEY and CDR2 is SMNVEV (reference sequence). After removal of 8 bases from V and 2 bases from J, the junction contained 10 bases not matched to a gene. The CDR3 loop spans 15 amino acids. The CDR3 is CASRLGQGTNTEAFF. CDR3 bases: TGTGCCAGCCGACTCGGACAGGGAACTAACACTGAAGCTTTCTTT.

The chain has TRBV18 and TRBJ1-1; D perhaps matches TRBD1 (5 bases). The V and J ends lost 3 bases and 9 bases respectively, with 23 bases between them. The CDR3 has 16 residues. Germline V gene sequence: CDR1 KGHSH, CDR2 LQKENI. Here the CDR3 DNA reads TGTGCCAGCTCACCTCAGCGGGACGGAGAATTGAGAAAAGCTTTCTTT. Translating gives CASSPQRDGELRKAFF.

CDR3 region: CASNGQIDGEQFF. CDR3 in DNA: TGCGCCAGCAATGGACAAATCGATGGTGAGCAGTTCTTC. V gene TRBV10-1 combines with J gene TRBJ2-1, with D maybe TRBD1 (5 bases). The germline gives CDR1 WNHNN, CDR2 SYGVQD (reference sequence). Between the trimmed V and J ends, which lost 7 bases and 9 bases, there was a span of 16 bases. The CDR3 is made up of 13 amino acids.

The genes are TRBV29-1 and TRBJ2-7, with D possibly matching TRBD1 (5 bases). V lost 5 bases and J lost 3, with 14 bases in between. In germline, CDR1 is SQVTM, CDR2 ANQGSEA. CDR3 length equals 13 residues. CDR3 sequence: CSVFGAASYEQYF. The CDR3 nucleotides read TGCAGCGTTTTTGGGGCTGCTAGCTACGAGCAGTACTTC.

The chain links TRBV12-1 to TRBJ1-6; TRBD1, the table's D call, was not compared with the DNA. TRBV12-1 is termed a pseudogene. The CDR3 extends over 13 amino acids. As DNA, the CDR3 is TGTGCCAGCAGCTCGGACATCCCTTCACCCCTCCACTTT. Its translation: CASSSDIPSPLHF.

This clone was counted only a few times. V gene TRBV2 combines with J gene TRBJ1-2, with unresolved D. From germline, CDR1 is SNHLY and CDR2 FYNNEI. CDR3 length equals 12 residues. V was cut by 5 bases and J by 1 base, with 5 bases left in between. Here the CDR3 reads CASSLDNYGYTF. The CDR3 DNA reads TGTGCCAGCAGTCTAGATAACTATGGCTACACCTTC.

This rearrangement joins TRBV6-5 to TRBJ1-1; D gene uncertain. Trimming cost V 6 bases and J 8 bases, with 16 bases left between them. Germline V gives CDR1 MNHEY, CDR2 SVGAGI. The CDR3 length is 13 residues. The CDR3, as DNA: TGTGCCAGCAGCCGCCCCAATCGGGGAGAAGCTTTCTTT. Encoded protein: CASSRPNRGEAFF.

The CDR3 is CASSQNRGHYGYTF. The CDR3, as DNA: TGTGCCAGCAGCCAAAACAGGGGTCACTATGGCTACACCTTC. The V and J genes are TRBV6-6 and TRBJ1-2; 7 nucleotides align to TRBD1. Germline-derived CDR1 and CDR2 are MNHNY and SVGAGI (reference sequence). V lost 6 bases and J lost 3; bases outside the gene matches: 7. There are 14 residues in the CDR3.

The V and J genes are TRBV24-1 and TRBJ2-7, with a tentative D call TRBD1 (6 bases). The CDR3 covers 12 residues. Germline V gene sequence: CDR1 KGHDR, CDR2 SFDVKD. CDR3 DNA: TGTGCTGAGACAGGAGATTTCTACGAGCAGTACTTC. This gives the protein CAETGDFYEQYF.

CDR3 DNA sequence: TGTGCCAGCAGTTTAAGCGGGACTGGGGGGAATCAGCCCCAGCATTTT. Translated: CASSLSGTGGNQPQHF. This chain joins TRBV28 and TRBJ1-5, with a weak D call TRBD1 (5 bases). Deletions cut 2 bases from V and 4 bases from J, with 15 bases between. Germline loops: CDR1 MDHEN, CDR2 SYDVKM. The length of the CDR3 is 16 residues.

This chain uses TRBV19 with TRBJ1-4; D is perhaps TRBD1 (6 bases). CDR1 LNHDA and CDR2 SQIVND come from the germline V gene (reference sequence). The V and J ends lost 7 bases and 3 bases respectively, with 15 bases between them. CDR3 length equals 15 residues. CDR3 protein: CASTPQGRSNEKLFF. The DNA of the CDR3 is TGTGCCAGTACTCCGCAGGGGCGGTCTAATGAAAAACTGTTTTTT.

The rearrangement joins TRBV7-3 to TRBJ1-5; D remains unclear. The V and J ends lost 5 bases and 0 bases respectively, with 11 bases between them. The germline V gene has CDR1 SGHTA and CDR2 FQGTGA. The CDR3 consists of 15 residues. This CDR3 is CASSIDGDSNQPQHF. The CDR3 nucleotides are TGTGCCAGCAGCATCGACGGAGATAGCAATCAGCCCCAGCATTTT.

The rearrangement links TRBV28 to TRBJ1-3, with D tentatively TRBD1 (5 bases). The CDR3 runs to 17 residues. V lost 5 bases, J lost 0 bases, and 17 bases lay in between. Germline CDR1 and CDR2: MDHEN and SYDVKM. DNA of the CDR3: TGTGCCAGCAGTACCCTGCTAGGACAAATCTCTGGAAACACCATATATTTT. Its protein product is CASSTLLGQISGNTIYF.

This clone was recorded once. The gene calls are TRBV27 and TRBJ2-7, with 10 bases that match TRBD1. Per the germline V gene, CDR1 is MNHEY and CDR2 is SMNVEV (reference sequence). The ends lost 6 bases at V and 0 bases at J; junction bases unmatched: 5. The CDR3 has 15 amino acids. CDR3 DNA sequence: TGTGCCAGCAGGGGGACAGGGGTTTCCTCCTACGAGCAGTACTTC. Its protein is CASRGTGVSSYEQYF.

CDR3 sequence reads: CASSLEVGAGQPQHF. CDR3 nucleotides: TGTGCCAGCAGCTTGGAGGTGGGGGCCGGTCAGCCCCAGCATTTT. V is TRBV7-9 and J is TRBJ1-5, with D tentatively TRBD1 (6 bases). Trimming left V 3 bases short and J 6 bases short, with 15 bases between. CDR1 and CDR2 (germline): SEHNR, FQNEAQ (reference sequence). This CDR3 comprises 15 residues.

This clone came up once. V and J are TRBV29-1 and TRBJ1-3; 8 bases agree with TRBD1. V shed 6 bases, J shed 2 bases, and the junction held 6 bases outside the gene matches. The germline V gene encodes CDR1 SQVTM and CDR2 ANQGSEA. The length of the CDR3 is 14 residues. The CDR3 reads CSVLQGATGNTIYF. CDR3 in DNA: TGCAGCGTCCTCCAGGGGGCGACTGGAAACACCATATATTTT.

The V and J genes are TRBV2 and TRBJ1-2, with 8 bases that match TRBD1. Germline assignment: CDR1 SNHLY and CDR2 FYNNEI. The trim removed 3 bases at V and 3 bases at J, leaving 3 bases unmatched. CDR3 length: 14 residues. The CDR3 sequence is CASSDRGPYYGYTF. The CDR3 bases are TGTGCCAGCAGTGACAGGGGGCCTTACTATGGCTACACCTTC.